The sequence of this T cell receptor (beta chain) was determined in a study of vaccination effects on CD4 cells after COVID-19. Overall study context: Post-vaccine samples followed the second dose by a median of 72 days.

Profiling relied on immunoSEQ multiplex PCR, and the TCRdb table lists in-frame clones only, not all of them. This sample has over 25,000 clones; about 83% occur once, and the top ten carry 1.4%. This clone has only one observation. Antigen specificity is unknown. Germline CDR1 SGDLS, CDR2 YYNGEE. This CDR3 comprises 15 residues. V lost 0 bases and J 3 bases, leaving 12 bases between the germline ends. After expansion with viral peptide pools in the ViraFEST assay, antigen-specific CD4+ T cells were sequenced. Between days 9 and 11 of culture, CD4+ T cells were separated out. Subjects were given two BNT162b2 or mRNA-1273 vaccine doses. IL-2 medium supplanted half the medium on days 3 and 7.

The chain is built from TRBV9 and TRBJ1-2; D remains ambiguous. Source: CD4+ T cells from PBMCs cultured with HCoV-NL63 spike peptides, taken after COVID-19 vaccination. The TCR sequence derives from a human donor who received a COVID-19 vaccine. Some clones in this sample may be carry-over from other donors' samples. CDR3 region: CASSVEDRAHYGYTF. CDR3 in DNA: TGTGCCAGCAGCGTAGAGGATCGGGCTCACTATGGCTACACCTTC.